The sequence of this T cell receptor beta chain was determined in a study of OX40 agonist ivuxolimab in advanced cancers. Sequencing used immunoSEQ multiplex PCR; TCRdb keeps in-frame clones, though not all of them. The sample shows some 45,000 clones, roughly 88% of them seen only once. This TCR derives from an adult with an advanced solid tumor such as melanoma, head and neck, liver or kidney cancer. The sequenced sample was CD4+ or CD8+ T cells sorted from blood, obtained in a trial of the OX40 agonist ivuxolimab.

Here the CDR3 reads CASSPLQGRITGELFF. The DNA for the CDR3 is TGTGCCAGCAGTCCGTTACAGGGGAGGATCACCGGGGAGCTGTTTTTT. J is TRBJ2-2 and V is TRBV27; possible D gene TRBD1, 7 bases. This CDR3 region has 16 residues. The V end lost 5 bases, the J end lost 4 bases, and 17 bases lay between the germline ends. Per germline, CDR1 MNHEY and CDR2 SMNVEV (reference sequence).